This T cell receptor beta chain is from a study of OX40 agonist ivuxolimab in advanced cancers. This CDR3 comprises 16 residues. The V gene's germline CDR1 is SGHTA and CDR2 FQGNSA. V gave up 0 bases and J gave up 8 bases, with 19 bases separating them. Method: immunoSEQ multiplex PCR; TCRdb's copy keeps in-frame clones and lacks some. The sample lists 50,000 to 65,000 clones, approximately 79% occurring once. This clone qualifies as large. The sequences come from CD4+ or CD8+ T cells sorted from blood, collected in a trial of the OX40 agonist ivuxolimab. This TCR was sampled from an adult with an advanced solid tumor such as melanoma, head and neck, liver or kidney cancer. The rearrangement links TRBV7-2 to TRBJ1-2; D is possibly TRBD1 (6 bases). The CDR3 DNA sequence: TGTGCCAGCAGCTTAGCGCTGGGGGGCAGGGAGGGCGGCTACACCTTC. Amino acid sequence: CASSLALGGREGGYTF.